One sample yielded the 5 T cell receptor beta chains listed below, sequenced in a study of T-cell reconstitution after alpha-beta-depleted transplantation in children. Unique molecular identifiers were incorporated when the TCRbeta library was constructed. TCRdb processed the PCR reads anew with MiXCR; each CDR3 protein has one entry. The sample shows hundreds of thousands of distinct CDR3 sequences, roughly 15% of them seen only once. The material was PBMCs from the stem cell graft donor, obtained from the stem cell graft. The receptors were gathered from a human donor who donated a stem cell graft to a child with acute myeloid leukemia.

This clonotype was picked up many times. CDR3 nucleotides: TGTGCCAGCAGTCGACAGGTGGGTGCGAATTCACCCCTCCACTTT. Protein product: CASSRQVGANSPLHF. The chain joins TRBV12-3 or TRBV12-4 to TRBJ1-6; maybe TRBD1 (6 bases). The length of the CDR3 is 15 residues. Trimming stripped 5 bases from V and 7 bases from J, with 15 bases between.

The chain couples TRBV7-9 to TRBJ2-2; D gene ambiguous. Trimming removed 5 bases at V and 10 bases at J, with 8 bases between. This CDR3 comprises 11 residues. Germline assignment: CDR1 SEHNR and CDR2 FQNEAQ (reference sequence). In DNA form, the CDR3 reads TGTGCCAGCAGCCCCCTCAAGGAGCTGTTTTTT. Encoded protein: CASSPLKELFF.

This clonotype appeared a single time. The chain has TRBV20-1 and TRBJ2-3, with TRBD2 identical over 11 bases. V lost 1 base and J lost 1; bases outside the gene matches: 4. The CDR3 spans 16 residues. Germline lookup yields CDR1 DFQATT and CDR2 SNEGSKA (reference sequence). The CDR3 sequence: CSARGLAGGRTDTQYF. DNA of the CDR3: TGCAGTGCTAGAGGGTTAGCGGGGGGGCGCACAGATACGCAGTATTTT.

The CDR3 DNA follows: TGTGCCAGCAGCGTAGGGCAGATCCTCTACGAGCAGTACGTC. Its protein product is CASSVGQILYEQYV. The chain combines TRBV9 with TRBJ2-7; D is undetermined. CDR3 size: 14 residues. CDR1 is SGDLS and CDR2 is YYNGEE in the germline V gene. Trimming cost V 0 bases and J 3 bases, with 10 bases left between them.

The chain has TRBV21-1 and TRBJ2-5; the listed D gene, TRBD1, was not tested against the DNA. TRBV21-1 is a pseudogene locus. The CDR3 length is 16 residues. The CDR3 protein is CASSKAFGSLPQTQYF. The CDR3 DNA reads as TGTGCCAGCAGCAAAGCGTTCGGGTCCCTGCCCCAGACCCAGTACTTC.